The text below deals with one T cell receptor beta chain. Its antigen remains unidentified. A much bigger clone sits one base away, suggesting this may be a read error. It was with a sample-barcoded 5' primer and a J-beta primer mix that a second PCR of about 6 to 11 cycles was run. Via MiXCR, TCRdb re-called the 5' RACE reads, giving one row per CDR3 protein. The table includes some 1.6 million distinct CDR3 sequences, about 32% detected once. Peripheral blood samples of roughly 10 milliliters were drawn from each donor. Isolation per sample recovered at least 7 million PBMCs. Total RNA was isolated from each sample in quantities of at least 5 micrograms. CDR1 and CDR2 from the germline V gene are LGHNA and YNFKEQ. The length of the CDR3 is 16 residues. This sample is part of a study of blood T cells in healthy people across ages. Study conclusions and caveats: Observed TCR beta diversity showed a strong correlation with the percentage of naive T cells as measured by flow cytometry.

This chain connects TRBV4-2 to TRBJ2-5, with a tentative D call TRBD1 (6 bases). The J call may not be correct, given that the DNA end is closer to TRBJ2-7. Specimen: blood. The sequence was obtained from a woman in her thirties in good health. CDR3 in amino acids: CASSQVSRQDSHEQYF. Here the CDR3 DNA reads TGTGCCAGCAGCCAAGTAAGTCGACAGGATTCCCACGAGCAGTACTTC.